This passage covers 13 T cell receptor beta chains from one sample sequenced in a study of blood T cell repertoires in COVID-19 (dated by TCRdb to about 2020). The library was generated by the immunoSEQ multiplex PCR assay. The immuneACCESS repertoire file appears here via TCRdb, limited to in-frame rearrangements. These files lack a portion of the clones; in checked studies, under half of the deficit traces to unresolved V genes, and the cause of the others is not known. Recorded for this sample are 300,000 to 350,000 clones; 85% to 90% of them occurred a single time. The ten largest make up around 0.98% of the sample. The specimen was peripheral blood. These receptors originate from a woman aged 40 to 50 with COVID-19, enrolled during active disease.

In its sample, this clone was seen a few times. This chain joins TRBV3-1 (or the pseudogene TRBV3-2) and TRBJ2-4, with 9 bases matching TRBD1. Germline lookup yields CDR1 LGHDT and CDR2 YNNKEL (reference sequence). Germline trimming cut 0 bases from V and 7 bases from J; bases unmatched to any gene: 7. The CDR3 totals 16 residues. As DNA, the CDR3 is TGTGCCAGCAGCCAAGATCCCGGGACAGGGAGGAACATTCAGTACTTC. It codes for CASSQDPGTGRNIQYF.

The CDR3: CAWRRGGIAPYF. The CDR3, as DNA: TGTGCCTGGAGGCGAGGGGGCATCGCGCCGTACTTC. The V and J genes are TRBV30 and TRBJ2-7, with 7 bases that match TRBD1. After removal of 3 bases from V and 12 bases from J, the junction contained 11 bases not matched to a gene. CDR1 is GTSNPN, CDR2 SVGIG, per germline (reference sequence). This CDR3 is built from 12 residues. Full variable domain (missing parts from reference TRBV30 and TRBJ2-7): SQTIHQWPATLVQPVGSPLSLECTVEGTSNPNLYWYRQAAGRGLQLLFYSVGIGQISSEVPQNLSASRPQDRQFILSSKKLLLSDSGFYLCAWRRGGIAPYFGPGTRLTVT.

The rearrangement links TRBV4-3 to TRBJ2-1; TRBD2 matches 8 bases. The CDR3 totals 15 residues. Germline V gene lookup returns CDR1 LGHNA and CDR2 YSLEER. Germline trimming cut 1 base from V and 8 bases from J; bases unmatched to any gene: 7. This CDR3 reads CASSQASGSIYEQFF. As DNA, the CDR3 is TGCGCCAGCAGCCAAGCGAGCGGGAGCATCTATGAGCAGTTCTTC.

This clone was counted between two and nine times. The V gene is TRBV7-2, the J gene TRBJ2-7, with TRBD1 as a possible D gene (5 bases). Trimming pared 1 base from V and 0 bases from J, leaving 7 bases between. Germline CDR1 SGHTA, CDR2 FQGNSA. The CDR3 contains 14 residues. The CDR3 DNA sequence: TGTGCCAGCAGCTTAGTCCAGGGCTCCTACGAGCAGTACTTC. As protein: CASSLVQGSYEQYF.

The chain uses TRBV7-2 and TRBJ1-6; 7 nucleotides agree with TRBD1. This CDR3 contains 18 residues. Per the germline V gene, CDR1 is SGHTA and CDR2 is FQGNSA. Trimming took 0 bases from V and 7 from J; bases not matched to a gene: 12. For the CDR3, the DNA is TGTGCCAGCAGCTTAGCCTTCGGGGGGGGACAGCTCAATTCACCCCTCCACTTT. Its protein product is CASSLAFGGGQLNSPLHF.

This chain joins TRBV5-6 and TRBJ2-3; perhaps TRBD1 as D (5 bases). The germline V and J ends were trimmed by 2 bases and 4 bases, with 14 bases remaining between them. The CDR3 has 15 residues. Germline assignment: CDR1 SGHDT and CDR2 YYEEEE. This chain's CDR3 is CASSLGVGFSDTQYF. CDR3 sequence (DNA): TGTGCCAGCAGCTTAGGGGTTGGGTTTTCAGATACGCAGTATTTT.

This chain links TRBV6-1 with TRBJ2-7; D is unresolved. In germline, CDR1 is MNHNS, CDR2 SASEGT. The CDR3 has 14 residues. V lost 5 bases to trimming and J lost 4 bases, with 15 bases between them. The CDR3 protein is CASSLTSGNYEQYF. The DNA of the CDR3 is TGTGCCAGCAGTTTAACCTCGGGTAATTACGAGCAGTACTTC.

The chain carries TRBV7-3 and TRBJ2-3; tentatively, D is TRBD1 (6 bases). CDR3 length: 16 amino acids. Trimming removed 4 bases at V and 1 base at J, with 15 bases between. Germline V gives CDR1 SGHTA, CDR2 FQGTGA. As DNA, the CDR3 is TGTGCCAGCAGCTCCACAGGGTTTCAGGGCACAGATACGCAGTATTTT. Protein sequence: CASSSTGFQGTDTQYF.

The chain uses TRBV14 and TRBJ1-4; 7 bases line up with TRBD1. Germline loops: CDR1 SGHDN, CDR2 FVKESK. The CDR3 has 13 residues. J was trimmed by 11 bases and V by 1 base; bases with no gene match: 4. CDR3 protein: CASSQVTGWKLFF. CDR3 nucleotides: TGTGCCAGCAGCCAAGTGACAGGGTGGAAACTGTTTTTT.

The chain links TRBV4-3 to TRBJ1-4; TRBD1 might be the D (5 bases). V lost 4 bases and J 7 bases, leaving 19 bases between the germline ends. Germline CDR1 and CDR2: LGHNA and YSLEER. This CDR3 comprises 16 residues. CDR3 nucleotides: TGCGCCAGCAGCCCCAGGGTGGAGACTGCAAGTGAAAAACTGTTTTTT. This gives the protein CASSPRVETASEKLFF.

The V gene is TRBV19, the J gene TRBJ2-5, with D possibly being TRBD2 (6 bases). V lost 4 bases, J lost 10 bases, and 19 bases lay in between. CDR1 and CDR2 from the germline V gene are LNHDA and SQIVND (reference sequence). The CDR3 loop spans 14 amino acids. In DNA form, the CDR3 reads TGTGCCAGTAGTAGTATCGACGGAGGGGTGGTCCAGTACTTC. Amino acids: CASSSIDGGVVQYF.

The chain is built from TRBV28 and TRBJ1-6; D remains unclear. The CDR3 has 15 amino acids. V was shortened by 4 bases and J by 10 bases, with 17 bases between the two germline ends. The germline V gene encodes CDR1 MDHEN and CDR2 SYDVKM. Here the CDR3 reads CASSSPGGRGSPLHF. CDR3 coding DNA: TGTGCCAGCAGTTCCCCCGGAGGACGGGGATCACCCCTCCACTTT.

V usage is TRBV5-1 and J usage is TRBJ2-7, with TRBD1 as a possible D gene (5 bases). The CDR3 runs 12 residues. Trimming removed 2 bases from V and 4 bases from J, with 7 bases in between. The germline CDR1 and CDR2 sequences are SGHRS and YFSETQ. This CDR3 is CASSLGDYEQYF. The DNA for the CDR3 is TGCGCCAGCAGCTTAGGGGATTACGAGCAGTACTTC.